The clone carrying this T cell receptor (beta chain) was observed at least ten times. This specimen comes from a study of T cell repertoires in cytomegalovirus infection. MiXCR was run by TCRdb on the reads, yielding one entry per CDR3 protein. The sample carries about 76,000 distinct CDR3 sequences, less than 4.5% recorded once. This CDR3 has 15 amino acids. V gave up 6 bases and J gave up 1 base, with 16 bases separating them. Germline V gene data show CDR1 as SGHNT and CDR2 as YYREEE (reference sequence). The clonotype originates from a human donor in good health (CMV status not recorded). Some clones in this sample may be carry-over from other donors' samples. Material: PBMCs. The gene calls are TRBV5-4 and TRBJ1-1, with TRBD1 as a possible D gene (5 bases). Here the CDR3 DNA reads TGTGCCAGCAAAATCCACCGGGGGAAGAACACTGAAGCTTTCTTT. Amino acids: CASKIHRGKNTEAFF.